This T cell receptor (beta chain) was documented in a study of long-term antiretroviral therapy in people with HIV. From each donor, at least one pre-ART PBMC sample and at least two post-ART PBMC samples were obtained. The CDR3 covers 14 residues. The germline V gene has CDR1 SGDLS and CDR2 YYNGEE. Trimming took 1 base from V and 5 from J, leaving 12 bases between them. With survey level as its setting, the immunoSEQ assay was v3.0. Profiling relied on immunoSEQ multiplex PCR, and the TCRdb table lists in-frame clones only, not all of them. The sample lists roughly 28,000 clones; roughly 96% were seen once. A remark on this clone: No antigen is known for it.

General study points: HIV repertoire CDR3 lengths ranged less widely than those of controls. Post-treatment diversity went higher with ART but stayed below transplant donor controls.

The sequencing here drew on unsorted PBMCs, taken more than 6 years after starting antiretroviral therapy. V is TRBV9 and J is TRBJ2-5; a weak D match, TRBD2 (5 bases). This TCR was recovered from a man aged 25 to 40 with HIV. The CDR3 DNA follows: TGTGCCAGCAGCGTATCAAGCGGATGGGAGACCCAGTACTTC. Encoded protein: CASSVSSGWETQYF.